These T cell receptor beta chains were read from a single sample in a study of blood T cell repertoires in COVID-19. Sequencing used immunoSEQ multiplex PCR; TCRdb keeps in-frame clones, though not all of them. The sample yields 240,000 or so clones, 75% to 90% seen once. Source material: peripheral blood. These receptors came from a man aged 55 to 69 who had recovered from COVID-19. Both conserved end residues are part of each CDR3. The order of the fields is V gene, clone size, D gene, J gene, CDR3 DNA, CDR3 protein. The D gene is left open where the match is weak. Clone size is given for some rows only: seen once, a few or many times, or a class if the clone is expanded.

V gene: TRBV28; clone size: .; D gene: .; J gene: TRBJ1-1; CDR3 DNA: TGTGCCAGCAGTGGGAGGGACAAAATGTACACTGAAGCTTTCTTT; CDR3 protein: CASSGRDKMYTEAFF
V gene: TRBV5-4; clone size: .; D gene: TRBD2; J gene: TRBJ2-3; CDR3 DNA: TGTGCCAGCAGCTTGCGTGGCGGGGGGGCAGATACGCAGTATTTT; CDR3 protein: CASSLRGGGADTQYF
V gene: TRBV7-8; clone size: few; D gene: .; J gene: TRBJ1-1; CDR3 DNA: TGTGCCAGCAGCTTAGGGGGCAGAAAGACTGAAGCTTTCTTT; CDR3 protein: CASSLGGRKTEAFF
V gene: TRBV5-1; clone size: .; D gene: .; J gene: TRBJ1-6; CDR3 DNA: TGCGCCAGCAGCTTCTGGGGTCCCGACAGCGAAAATTCACCCCTCCACTTT; CDR3 protein: CASSFWGPDSENSPLHF
V gene: TRBV2; clone size: few; D gene: .; J gene: TRBJ1-2; CDR3 DNA: TGTGCCAGCAGTGTTGGCAGGGACTATGGCTACACCTTC; CDR3 protein: CASSVGRDYGYTF
V gene: TRBV10-3; clone size: once; D gene: TRBD2; J gene: TRBJ2-3; CDR3 DNA: TGTGCCATCAGTGAGTCTAGCGGGCAGAGCACAGATACGCAGTATTTT; CDR3 protein: CAISESSGQSTDTQYF
V gene: TRBV5-1; clone size: few; D gene: .; J gene: TRBJ1-1; CDR3 DNA: TGCGCCAGCAGCTTCACAGGTATGAACACTGAAGCTTTCTTT; CDR3 protein: CASSFTGMNTEAFF
V gene: TRBV28; clone size: few; D gene: .; J gene: TRBJ1-4; CDR3 DNA: TGTGCCAGCAACTCTTACAGGGTGCGCGGTGAAAAACTGTTTTTT; CDR3 protein: CASNSYRVRGEKLFF
V gene: TRBV5-1; clone size: .; D gene: .; J gene: TRBJ1-3; CDR3 DNA: TGCGCCAGCAGCCCATTACAGGGCGCTGGAAACACCATATATTTT; CDR3 protein: CASSPLQGAGNTIYF
V gene: TRBV5-1; clone size: once; D gene: .; J gene: TRBJ1-3; CDR3 DNA: TGCGCCAGCAGCTCAGGGGTTAGGAGAGGAGGAAACACCATATATTTT; CDR3 protein: CASSSGVRRGGNTIYF
V gene: TRBV29-1; clone size: .; D gene: .; J gene: TRBJ1-1; CDR3 DNA: TGCAGCGTCGACAGGAACACTGAAGCTTTCTTT; CDR3 protein: CSVDRNTEAFF
V gene: TRBV6-5; clone size: .; D gene: .; J gene: TRBJ1-2; CDR3 DNA: TGTGCCAGCAGTTCCCCAACGGACTCTCGCTACACCTTC; CDR3 protein: CASSSPTDSRYTF
V gene: TRBV4-2; clone size: .; D gene: TRBD2; J gene: TRBJ2-3; CDR3 DNA: TGTGCCAGCAGCGATGTAGCGGGTCGGAGCACAGATACGCAGTATTTT; CDR3 protein: CASSDVAGRSTDTQYF
V gene: TRBV7-9; clone size: .; D gene: TRBD1; J gene: TRBJ1-1; CDR3 DNA: TGTGCCAGCAGCTTAGTACAGGGGCAGAACACTGAAGCTTTCTTT; CDR3 protein: CASSLVQGQNTEAFF
V gene: TRBV7-9; clone size: .; D gene: .; J gene: TRBJ1-4; CDR3 DNA: TGTGCCAGCAGCTTAGGAGGGATTGATGAAAAACTGTTTTTT; CDR3 protein: CASSLGGIDEKLFF
V gene: TRBV9; clone size: .; D gene: .; J gene: TRBJ1-1; CDR3 DNA: TGTGCCAGCAGCGTAGGTGGGCCCATGAACACTGAAGCTTTCTTT; CDR3 protein: CASSVGGPMNTEAFF
V gene: TRBV10-1; clone size: .; D gene: .; J gene: TRBJ2-2; CDR3 DNA: TGCGCCAGCAGTGAGCAAAGCTGGGGGGAGCTGTTTTTT; CDR3 protein: CASSEQSWGELFF
V gene: TRBV5-4; clone size: .; D gene: TRBD2; J gene: TRBJ2-3; CDR3 DNA: TGTGCCAGCAGCTTGGTTCTCGGGGGGGGCGGCACAGATACGCAGTATTTT; CDR3 protein: CASSLVLGGGGTDTQYF
V gene: TRBV11-2; clone size: .; D gene: .; J gene: TRBJ1-1; CDR3 DNA: TGTGCCAGCAGCTTAGTGGTTGTAGGGGTTGGGAACACTGAAGCTTTCTTT; CDR3 protein: CASSLVVVGVGNTEAFF
V gene: TRBV23-1; clone size: .; D gene: .; J gene: TRBJ1-5; CDR3 DNA: TGCGCCAGCACCCTAAGACACAATAGCAATCAGCCCCAGCATTTT; CDR3 protein: CASTLRHNSNQPQHF
V gene: TRBV6-2/TRBV6-3; clone size: .; D gene: .; J gene: TRBJ2-6; CDR3 DNA: TGTGCCAGCAGTTACGTACGAGGGGGTGGGGCCAACGTCCTGACTTTC; CDR3 protein: CASSYVRGGGANVLTF
V gene: TRBV27; clone size: .; D gene: .; J gene: TRBJ1-6; CDR3 DNA: TGTGCCAGCAGTCCCCGGACAGCACTACTCTATAATTCACCCCTCCACTTT; CDR3 protein: CASSPRTALLYNSPLHF
V gene: TRBV27; clone size: .; D gene: TRBD2; J gene: TRBJ2-3; CDR3 DNA: TGTGCCAGCTCAGGACTAGCGGGGCTATGGGGAGATACGCAGTATTTT; CDR3 protein: CASSGLAGLWGDTQYF
V gene: TRBV10-3; clone size: .; D gene: .; J gene: TRBJ1-2; CDR3 DNA: TGTGCCATCAGTGAGTCTTCGCGGGGGCGAGAGTATGGCTACACCTTC; CDR3 protein: CAISESSRGREYGYTF
V gene: TRBV28; clone size: .; D gene: .; J gene: TRBJ1-5; CDR3 DNA: TGTGCCAGCAGTTTAGTGAGTGATGTAAGTAATCAGCCCCAGCATTTT; CDR3 protein: CASSLVSDVSNQPQHF
V gene: TRBV27; clone size: .; D gene: .; J gene: TRBJ1-5; CDR3 DNA: TGTGCCAGCAGTTTACAGTCAAGCAATCAGCCCCAGCATTTT; CDR3 protein: CASSLQSSNQPQHF
V gene: TRBV6-2/TRBV6-3; clone size: .; D gene: .; J gene: TRBJ1-5; CDR3 DNA: TGTGCCAGCAGTTACTCGTGGCAGATCAATCAGCCCCAGCATTTT; CDR3 protein: CASSYSWQINQPQHF
V gene: TRBV11-2; clone size: .; D gene: TRBD1; J gene: TRBJ2-1; CDR3 DNA: TGTGCCAGCAGCTTAGTCAGGACAGGGAAGGATGAGCAGTTCTTC; CDR3 protein: CASSLVRTGKDEQFF
V gene: TRBV10-3; clone size: .; D gene: .; J gene: TRBJ2-5; CDR3 DNA: TGTGCCATCAGTGAGTCCCTGGGGCGGGGCGGACAAGAGACCCAGTACTTC; CDR3 protein: CAISESLGRGGQETQYF
V gene: TRBV6-2/TRBV6-3; clone size: .; D gene: TRBD1; J gene: TRBJ1-6; CDR3 DNA: TGTGCCAGCAGTTACGGGGGACAGCCGCCGCGCCTTGGACCCCTCCACTTT; CDR3 protein: CASSYGGQPPRLGPLHF
V gene: TRBV29-1; clone size: .; D gene: .; J gene: TRBJ2-1; CDR3 DNA: TGCAGCGCCGCGGGACAGTGGGCCTACAATGAGCAGTTCTTC; CDR3 protein: CSAAGQWAYNEQFF
V gene: TRBV24-1; clone size: .; D gene: .; J gene: TRBJ2-2; CDR3 DNA: TGTGCCACCATGAGGACCCAAGGTCGGCAGGGCCTGAACACCAGGGAGCTGTTTTTT; CDR3 protein: CATMRTQGRQGLNTRELFF